This T cell receptor beta chain was documented in a study of T cell responses to AZD1222 COVID-19 vaccine. Study in general: It was second doses at about 4 or about 12 weeks that were pooled. The study's findings and limits: It was only after the peak T cell response that any repertoires were sampled. Baseline antibody screening turned up just a handful of seropositive AZD1222 recipients. The donor group comprised mostly white British people and more females; the analysis possibly underestimated clonal diversity.

Generated by immunoSEQ multiplex PCR, the TCRdb table keeps only in-frame clones and is missing some. The repertoire holds approximately 100,000 clones, 92% seen once, with 1.2% in the top ten. With 5 bases removed from V and 7 bases from J, the gap between germline ends came to 12 bases. Germline loops: CDR1 SGHAT, CDR2 FQDESV (reference sequence). CDR3 size: 13 residues. About this clone: Its antigen is not known.

Sequenced material: peripheral blood, taken on day 0 of AZD1222 vaccination. The chain recombines TRBV11-1 with TRBJ1-5; weak D call: TRBD1 (5 bases). The receptor comes from an adult in good health. CDR3 protein: CASSRQPGQPQHF. The CDR3 nucleotides are TGTGCCAGCAGCCGACAACCAGGGCAGCCCCAGCATTTT.